The 21 T cell receptor beta chains in this list originate from one sample, sequenced in a study of cytomegalovirus exposure and HLA in healthy donors. Method: immunoSEQ multiplex PCR; TCRdb's copy keeps in-frame clones and lacks some. Of 100,000 to 150,000 clones in the sample, 70% to 90% are singletons; the top ten hold 1.5% to 2%. Sequences were obtained from PBMCs. The source is a woman in her late teens or twenties in good health and CMV-seronegative.

The V and J genes are TRBV5-4 and TRBJ1-1, with D possibly TRBD1 on 6 matching bases. Trimming shortened V by 3 bases and J by 4 bases, and 13 bases separated the two germline ends. CDR1 and CDR2 from the germline V gene are SGHNT and YYREEE (reference sequence). This CDR3 region has 14 residues. In nucleotides, the CDR3 is TGTGCCAGCAGCTACAATACAGGGACCACTGAAGCTTTCTTT. Its protein product is CASSYNTGTTEAFF.

This sequence joins TRBV5-6 and TRBJ2-5; tentative D call: TRBD2 (6 bases). The CDR3 is 15 residues long. With 4 bases removed from V and 5 bases from J, the gap between germline ends came to 18 bases. Germline-derived CDR1 and CDR2 are SGHDT and YYEEEE. CDR3 sequence (DNA): TGTGCCAGCAGCCACGGGACCCGCCGGGGGGAGACCCAGTACTTC. Protein sequence: CASSHGTRRGETQYF. Filled out from reference TRBV5-6 and TRBJ2-5, the complete variable domain reads DAGVTQSPTHLIKTRGQQVTLRCSPKSGHDTVSWYQQALGQGPQFIFQYYEEEERQRGNFPDRFSGHQFPNYSSELNVNALLLGDSALYLCASSHGTRRGETQYFGPGTRLLVL.

The chain carries TRBV19 and TRBJ1-2; 7 bases are a match to TRBD1. V was clipped by 8 bases and J by 3 bases; unmatched bases: 9. CDR3 length: 14 residues. Germline V lookup: CDR1 LNHDA, CDR2 SQIVND (reference sequence). The CDR3 loop is CASAEGTEYYGYTF. CDR3 DNA sequence: TGTGCCAGTGCAGAAGGGACAGAGTACTATGGCTACACCTTC.

The chain has TRBV6-1 and TRBJ1-1, with 9 bases aligning to TRBD1. With 6 bases clipped from V and 6 bases from J, the junction kept 8 bases outside the gene matches. CDR1 MNHNS and CDR2 SASEGT come from the germline V gene. This CDR3 comprises 14 residues. The CDR3 coding sequence is TGTGCCAGCAGATACAGGGGGCGCTGGCCTGAAGCTTTCTTT. It encodes CASRYRGRWPEAFF.

The chain couples TRBV27 to TRBJ2-5, with D possibly TRBD2 on 6 matching bases. Germline V gene data show CDR1 as MNHEY and CDR2 as SMNVEV (reference sequence). V was pared by 3 bases and J by 2 bases, with 10 bases between. This CDR3 has 14 amino acids. The CDR3 sequence: CASSFGGTQETQYF. The CDR3, as DNA: TGTGCCAGCAGTTTTGGCGGGACGCAAGAGACCCAGTACTTC.

The gene calls are TRBV2 and TRBJ2-7, with a weak D call TRBD1 (5 bases). From germline, CDR1 is SNHLY and CDR2 FYNNEI. The CDR3 is 12 residues long. V was shortened by 2 bases and J by 9 bases, with 11 bases between the two germline ends. CDR3 bases: TGTGCCAGCAGTGAACAGGGCAGCCCGCAGTACTTC. Residues: CASSEQGSPQYF.

The chain joins TRBV19 to TRBJ1-6; D gene ambiguous. The V end was cut by 1 base, the J end by 4 bases, with 14 bases between. CDR1 LNHDA and CDR2 SQIVND come from the germline V gene (reference sequence). This CDR3 contains 17 residues. The CDR3 nucleotides read TGTGCCAGTAGTATAGGAGAGGTCTTCGGGTATAATTCACCCCTCCACTTT. Translation: CASSIGEVFGYNSPLHF. Supplemented by reference TRBV19 and TRBJ1-6, the full variable domain reads DGGITQSPKYLFRKEGQNVTLSCEQNLNHDAMYWYRQDPGQGLRLIYYSQIVNDFQKGDIAEGYSVSREKKESFPLTVTSAQKNPTAFYLCASSIGEVFGYNSPLHFGNGTRLTVT.

V is TRBV5-1 and J is TRBJ2-3; perhaps TRBD1 as D (6 bases). The germline V gene has CDR1 SGHRS and CDR2 YFSETQ. The length of the CDR3 is 15 residues. Between the trimmed V and J ends, which lost 1 base and 4 bases, there was a span of 13 bases. CDR3 in amino acids: CASSLWGQFSDTQYF. The CDR3 nucleotides read TGCGCCAGCAGCTTGTGGGGGCAGTTTTCAGATACGCAGTATTTT.

The chain links TRBV29-1 to TRBJ1-3, with 9 bases fitting TRBD1. The CDR3 covers 14 residues. Germline V CDR1 and CDR2: SQVTM, ANQGSEA. V was clipped by 6 bases and J by 4 bases; unmatched bases: 7. CDR3 loop: CSVPGQGSGNTIYF. The CDR3 DNA is TGCAGCGTCCCGGGACAGGGTTCAGGAAACACCATATATTTT.

This clone has only one observation. The rearrangement links TRBV30 to TRBJ1-3; D is possibly TRBD1 (5 bases). V was clipped by 0 bases and J by 0 bases, with 18 bases between them. Germline V CDR1 and CDR2: GTSNPN, SVGIG (reference sequence). The CDR3 is made up of 18 amino acids. CDR3 in amino acids: CAWSVFAGPIVSGNTIYF. In DNA, the CDR3 is TGTGCCTGGAGTGTTTTTGCAGGGCCAATCGTCTCTGGAAACACCATATATTTT.

The V and J genes are TRBV28 and TRBJ1-1; D gene unclear. Germline values: CDR1 MDHEN, CDR2 SYDVKM. The CDR3 is 14 residues long. Trimming took off 3 bases at V and 3 bases at J, with 11 bases between the two ends. DNA of the CDR3: TGTGCCAGCAGTTTCCTAATCAGGCACACTGAAGCTTTCTTT. Translation: CASSFLIRHTEAFF.

The chain carries TRBV6-5 and TRBJ2-4; possible D gene TRBD2, 6 bases. Trimming took 6 bases from V and 8 from J, leaving 20 bases between them. CDR1 is MNHEY and CDR2 is SVGAGI in the germline V gene. This CDR3 contains 15 residues. The CDR3 bases are TGTGCCAGCAGCTGGGGGATTGGCGGGAAAGACATTCAGTACTTC. The encoded protein is CASSWGIGGKDIQYF.

The gene calls are TRBV5-5 and TRBJ2-2; D is possibly TRBD2 (5 bases). With 1 base removed from V and 4 bases from J, the gap between germline ends came to 8 bases. The CDR3 contains 14 residues. Germline V lookup: CDR1 SGHKS, CDR2 YYEKEE (reference sequence). The CDR3 DNA is TGTGCCAGCAGCTTGACCCTAGCCACCGGGGAGCTGTTTTTT. This encodes CASSLTLATGELFF. The whole variable domain, filled in from reference TRBV5-5 and TRBJ2-2, reads DAGVTQSPTHLIKTRGQQVTLRCSPISGHKSVSWYQQVLGQGPQFIFQYYEKEERGRGNFPDRFSARQFPNYSSELNVNALLLGDSALYLCASSLTLATGELFFGEGSRLTVL.

The chain employs TRBV28 and TRBJ2-2; D is uncertain. V lost 3 bases to trimming and J lost 4 bases, with 6 bases between them. The CDR3 length is 13 residues. The germline gives CDR1 MDHEN, CDR2 SYDVKM. CDR3 sequence reads: CASSLSSTGELFF. CDR3 nucleotide sequence: TGTGCCAGCAGTTTGTCCAGCACCGGGGAGCTGTTTTTT. The complete variable domain, with remaining parts taken from reference TRBV28 and TRBJ2-2, reads DVKVTQSSRYLVKRTGEKVFLECVQDMDHENMFWYRQDPGLGLRLIYFSYDVKMKEKGDIPEGYSVSREKKERFSLILESASTNQTSMYLCASSLSSTGELFFGEGSRLTVL.

The V and J genes are TRBV5-1 and TRBJ2-1; a weak D match, TRBD2 (6 bases). The germline gives CDR1 SGHRS, CDR2 YFSETQ. V was clipped by 0 bases and J by 4 bases, with 11 bases between them. This CDR3 is built from 15 residues. CDR3 amino acids: CASSLDSAGYNEQFF. The CDR3 DNA is TGCGCCAGCAGCTTGGATTCGGCGGGGTACAATGAGCAGTTCTTC.

The V and J genes are TRBV9 and TRBJ2-2; TRBD2 agrees at 10 bases. Germline V gives CDR1 SGDLS, CDR2 YYNGEE. The trim removed 0 bases at V and 8 bases at J, leaving 4 bases unmatched. This CDR3 has 15 amino acids. CDR3 amino acids: CASSVDPSGRGELFF. CDR3 sequence (DNA): TGTGCCAGCAGCGTAGATCCTAGCGGGAGAGGGGAGCTGTTTTTT.

This rearrangement joins TRBV28 to TRBJ1-5, with unresolved D. This CDR3 is built from 16 residues. The V end was cut by 4 bases, the J end by 5 bases, with 18 bases between. Germline V lookup: CDR1 MDHEN, CDR2 SYDVKM. The CDR3 DNA follows: TGTGCCAGCAGTTCCCCGATTTTGTCCCGAGATCAGCCCCAGCATTTT. Its protein product is CASSSPILSRDQPQHF.

This clone was picked up one time. DNA of the CDR3: TGTGCCAGCAGCTCACACAGGGGGCTTGGTGGTCAGCCCCAGCATTTT. Amino acid sequence: CASSSHRGLGGQPQHF. The chain employs TRBV5-8 and TRBJ1-5; 9 bases are a match to TRBD1. V dropped 3 bases and J dropped 6; count of bases not matched to a gene: 10. Germline V gives CDR1 SGHTS, CDR2 YDEGEE. This CDR3 comprises 16 residues.

The chain has TRBV28 and TRBJ1-1; D is unresolved. The V gene lost 2 bases and the J gene lost 5 bases, with 9 bases spanning the gap. The CDR3 extends over 13 amino acids. Per germline, CDR1 MDHEN and CDR2 SYDVKM. The CDR3 sequence is CASSLMRETEAFF. The CDR3, as DNA: TGTGCCAGCAGTTTAATGAGGGAAACTGAAGCTTTCTTT. Drawing the rest from reference TRBV28 and TRBJ1-1, the complete variable domain is DVKVTQSSRYLVKRTGEKVFLECVQDMDHENMFWYRQDPGLGLRLIYFSYDVKMKEKGDIPEGYSVSREKKERFSLILESASTNQTSMYLCASSLMRETEAFFGQGTRLTVV.

This sequence joins TRBV7-9 and TRBJ2-7; TRBD2 might be the D (6 bases). The V gene lost 5 bases and the J gene lost 2 bases, with 13 bases spanning the gap. CDR1 is SEHNR and CDR2 is FQNEAQ in the germline V gene (reference sequence). This CDR3 has 14 residues. DNA of the CDR3: TGTGCCAGCAGCCCGGGAGTCCCCCCCTACGAGCAGTACTTC. Translation: CASSPGVPPYEQYF.

The chain links TRBV4-1 to TRBJ2-7, with D unclear. CDR3 length equals 14 residues. Trimming shortened V by 0 bases and J by 4 bases, and 10 bases separated the two germline ends. Germline V gives CDR1 MGHRA, CDR2 YSYEKL. In DNA form, the CDR3 reads TGCGCCAGCAGCCAAGAAATCACAAGATACGAGCAGTACTTC. Encoded protein: CASSQEITRYEQYF.